One and the same sample provided the 5 T cell receptor beta chains below, sequenced in a study of T cell responses to AZD1222 COVID-19 vaccine. Method: immunoSEQ multiplex PCR; TCRdb's copy keeps in-frame clones and lacks some. The profile shows over 85,000 clones, around 90% of them singletons. This specimen consisted of peripheral blood, obtained 28 days after the second AZD1222 dose. The receptors come from an adult who received the AZD1222 COVID-19 vaccine.

The J gene is TRBJ2-7, the V gene TRBV28; weak D call: TRBD2 (8 bases). V shed 3 bases and J shed 6 bases, with 21 bases lying between them. Germline CDR1 is MDHEN and CDR2 is SYDVKM. The CDR3 extends over 16 amino acids. In nucleotides, the CDR3 is TGTGCCAGCAGTTTCCGGGAGGGCCAGGGGGAAACCGAGCAGTACTTC. Amino acid sequence: CASSFREGQGETEQYF. Full variable domain (missing parts from reference TRBV28 and TRBJ2-7): DVKVTQSSRYLVKRTGEKVFLECVQDMDHENMFWYRQDPGLGLRLIYFSYDVKMKEKGDIPEGYSVSREKKERFSLILESASTNQTSMYLCASSFREGQGETEQYFGPGTRLTVT.

The rearrangement links TRBV9 to TRBJ1-4; D gene ambiguous. The CDR3 contains 15 residues. The germline V gene has CDR1 SGDLS and CDR2 YYNGEE. The V end lost 2 bases, the J end lost 6 bases, and 14 bases lay between the germline ends. Here the CDR3 DNA reads TGTGCCAGCAGCGTTGGTCTACTGGGCTATGAAAAACTGTTTTTT. The encoded protein is CASSVGLLGYEKLFF.

This clone was seen just once. The chain is built from TRBV15 and TRBJ2-1, with TRBD2 identical over 11 bases. J lost 9 bases, V lost 6 bases, and 10 bases had no gene match. Germline lookup yields CDR1 LNHNV and CDR2 YYDKDF (reference sequence). This CDR3 has 15 amino acids. The CDR3 coding sequence is TGTGCCACCAGTTATAGCGGGGGGGCCTCAAGTGAGCAGTTCTTC. It specifies CATSYSGGASSEQFF.

The chain carries TRBV12-3 or TRBV12-4 and TRBJ2-5; TRBD2 might be the D (6 bases). Trimming shortened V by 8 bases and J by 3 bases, and 13 bases separated the two germline ends. This CDR3 contains 13 residues. The CDR3 reads CASGEAGKETQYF. For the CDR3, the DNA is TGTGCCAGCGGTGAGGCGGGGAAAGAGACCCAGTACTTC.

The rearrangement links TRBV7-9 to TRBJ1-1; D may be TRBD1 (5 bases). CDR1 and CDR2 from the germline V gene are SEHNR and FQNEAQ (reference sequence). The ends were cut back, 7 bases at V and 6 bases at J, with 15 bases in the middle. This CDR3 is 13 amino acids long. CDR3 loop: CASTGQGSPEAFF. The CDR3 region has the DNA TGTGCCAGCACCGGGCAGGGAAGTCCTGAAGCTTTCTTT.